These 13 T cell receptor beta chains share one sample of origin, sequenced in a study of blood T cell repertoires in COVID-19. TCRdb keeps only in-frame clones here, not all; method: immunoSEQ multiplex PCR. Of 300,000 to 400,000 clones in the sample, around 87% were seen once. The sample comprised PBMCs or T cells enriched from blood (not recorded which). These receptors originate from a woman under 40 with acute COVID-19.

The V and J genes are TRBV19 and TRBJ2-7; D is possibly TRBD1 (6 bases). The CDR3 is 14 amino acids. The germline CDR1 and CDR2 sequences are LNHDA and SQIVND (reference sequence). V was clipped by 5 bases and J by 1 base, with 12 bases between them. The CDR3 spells CASSPDRWSYEQYF. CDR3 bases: TGTGCCAGTAGTCCCGACAGGTGGTCCTACGAGCAGTACTTC.

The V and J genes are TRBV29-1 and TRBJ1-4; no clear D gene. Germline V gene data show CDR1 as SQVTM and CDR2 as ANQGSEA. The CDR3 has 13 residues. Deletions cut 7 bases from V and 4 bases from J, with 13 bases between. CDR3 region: CSAMDGNNEKLFF. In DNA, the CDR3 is TGCAGCGCTATGGACGGGAATAATGAAAAACTGTTTTTT.

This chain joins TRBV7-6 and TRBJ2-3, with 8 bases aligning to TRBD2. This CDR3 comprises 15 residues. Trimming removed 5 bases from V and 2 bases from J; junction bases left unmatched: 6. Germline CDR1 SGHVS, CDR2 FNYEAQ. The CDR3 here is CASSPTSETTDTQYF. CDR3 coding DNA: TGTGCCAGCAGCCCGACTAGCGAGACCACAGATACGCAGTATTTT.

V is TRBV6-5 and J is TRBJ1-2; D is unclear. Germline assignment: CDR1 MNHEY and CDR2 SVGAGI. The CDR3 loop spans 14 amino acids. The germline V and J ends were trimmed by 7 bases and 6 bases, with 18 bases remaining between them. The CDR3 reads CASNTRGPDDGYTF. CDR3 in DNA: TGTGCCAGCAATACCAGAGGGCCCGACGATGGCTACACCTTC.

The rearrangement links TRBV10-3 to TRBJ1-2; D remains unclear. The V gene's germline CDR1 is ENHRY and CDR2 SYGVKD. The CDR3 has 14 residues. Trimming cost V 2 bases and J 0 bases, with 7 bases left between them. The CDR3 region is CAISELGPNYGYTF. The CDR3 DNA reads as TGTGCCATCAGTGAGCTGGGCCCTAACTATGGCTACACCTTC.

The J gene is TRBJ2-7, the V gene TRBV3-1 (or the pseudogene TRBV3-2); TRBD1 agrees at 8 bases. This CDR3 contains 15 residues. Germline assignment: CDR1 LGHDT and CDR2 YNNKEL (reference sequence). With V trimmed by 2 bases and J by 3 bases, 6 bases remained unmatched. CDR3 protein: CASSQQTGDDYEQYF. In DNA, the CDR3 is TGTGCCAGCAGCCAACAGACAGGGGATGACTACGAGCAGTACTTC.

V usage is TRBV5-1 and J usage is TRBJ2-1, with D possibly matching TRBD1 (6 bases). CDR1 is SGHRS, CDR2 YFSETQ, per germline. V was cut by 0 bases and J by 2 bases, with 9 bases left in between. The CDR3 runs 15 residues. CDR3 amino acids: CASSLEGTTYNEQFF. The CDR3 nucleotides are TGCGCCAGCAGCTTGGAGGGGACAACCTACAATGAGCAGTTCTTC.

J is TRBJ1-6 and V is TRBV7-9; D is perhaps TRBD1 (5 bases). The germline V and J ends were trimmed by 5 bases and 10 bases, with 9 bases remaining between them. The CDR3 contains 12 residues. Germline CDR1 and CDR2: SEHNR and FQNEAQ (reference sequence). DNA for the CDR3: TGTGCCAGCAGCCGCCAGGGATCACCCCTCCACTTT. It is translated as CASSRQGSPLHF.

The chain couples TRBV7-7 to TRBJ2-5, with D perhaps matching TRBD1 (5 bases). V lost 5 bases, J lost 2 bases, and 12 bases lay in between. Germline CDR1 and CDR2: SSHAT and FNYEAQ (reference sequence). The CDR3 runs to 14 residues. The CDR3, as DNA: TGTGCCAGCAGCACGCAGGGCTTACAAGAGACCCAGTACTTC. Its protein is CASSTQGLQETQYF.

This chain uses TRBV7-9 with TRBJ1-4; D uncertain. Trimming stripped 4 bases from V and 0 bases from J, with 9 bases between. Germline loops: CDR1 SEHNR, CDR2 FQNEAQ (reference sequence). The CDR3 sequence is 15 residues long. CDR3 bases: TGTGCCAGCAGCTCCCTGCGATCAACTAATGAAAAACTGTTTTTT. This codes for CASSSLRSTNEKLFF.

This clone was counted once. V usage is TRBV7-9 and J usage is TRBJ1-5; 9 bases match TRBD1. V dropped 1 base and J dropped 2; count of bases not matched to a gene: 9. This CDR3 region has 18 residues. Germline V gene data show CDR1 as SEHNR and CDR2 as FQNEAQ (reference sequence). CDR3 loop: CASSLEFTGGAGNQPQHF. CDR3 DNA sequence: TGTGCCAGCAGCTTAGAATTTACAGGGGGCGCGGGCAATCAGCCCCAGCATTTT.

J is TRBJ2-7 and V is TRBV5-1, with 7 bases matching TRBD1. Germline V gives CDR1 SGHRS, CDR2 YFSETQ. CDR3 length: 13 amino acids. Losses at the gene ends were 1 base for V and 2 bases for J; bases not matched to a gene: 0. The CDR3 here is CASSLQGAYEQYF. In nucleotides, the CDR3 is TGCGCCAGCAGCTTGCAGGGGGCCTACGAGCAGTACTTC.

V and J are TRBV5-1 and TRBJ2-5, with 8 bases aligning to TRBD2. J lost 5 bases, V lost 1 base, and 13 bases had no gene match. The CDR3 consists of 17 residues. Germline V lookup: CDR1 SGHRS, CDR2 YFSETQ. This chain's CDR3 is CASSLLGNAGGGETQYF. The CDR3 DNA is TGCGCCAGCAGCTTGTTAGGCAACGCGGGGGGCGGCGAGACCCAGTACTTC.